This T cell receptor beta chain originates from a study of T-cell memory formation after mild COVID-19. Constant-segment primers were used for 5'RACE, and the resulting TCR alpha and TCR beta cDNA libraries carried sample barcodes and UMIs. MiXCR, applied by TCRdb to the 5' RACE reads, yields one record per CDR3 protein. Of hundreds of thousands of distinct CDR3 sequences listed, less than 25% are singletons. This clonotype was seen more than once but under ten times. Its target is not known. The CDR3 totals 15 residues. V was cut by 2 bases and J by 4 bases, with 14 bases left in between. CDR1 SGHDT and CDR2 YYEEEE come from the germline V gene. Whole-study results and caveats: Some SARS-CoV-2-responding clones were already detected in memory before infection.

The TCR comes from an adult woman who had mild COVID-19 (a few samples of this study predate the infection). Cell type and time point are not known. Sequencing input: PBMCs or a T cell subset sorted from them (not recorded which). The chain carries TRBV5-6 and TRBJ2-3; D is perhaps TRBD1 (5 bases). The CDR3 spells CASSFMVGPADTQYF. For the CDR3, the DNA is TGTGCCAGCAGCTTTATGGTGGGGCCGGCAGATACGCAGTATTTT.